This TCR beta chain was sequenced in a study of blood T cell repertoires in COVID-19. About the research overall: COVID-19 samples from acute and convalescent phases originated in the United States, Italy and Spain.

This clone was seen a handful of times. Under the authors' procedure: By means of reference gene primer amplification, nucleated cell counts were estimated. Sequencing was performed with immunoSEQ multiplex PCR; in TCRdb, only in-frame clones are kept and a portion is missing. V and J calls and clone size are given by that table; D and trimming were obtained from the DNA. The repertoire has 200,000 to 300,000 clones, 86% of them found once; the top ten carry under 2.5%. Sequencing was carried out using peripheral blood. The TCR was taken from a man between 25 and 39 years old with active or convalescent COVID-19.

CDR3 in DNA: TGTGCCAGCAGCTTAGACAACTCCGGGACTAGAACCCAGTACTTC. Protein: CASSLDNSGTRTQYF. The chain has TRBV7-2 and TRBJ2-5; 8 bases map to TRBD2. The germline V gene has CDR1 SGHTA and CDR2 FQGNSA. V shed 1 base and J 8 bases; nucleotides not matched to a gene: 9. The CDR3 runs 15 residues.